This TCR beta chain was found in a study of cytomegalovirus exposure and HLA in healthy donors. Study information: An analysis done earlier identified approximately 120 million unique TCR beta sequences from about 180 million T cells.

In the PCR, 60 Vbeta and 13 Jbeta primers were used. Authors' analysis steps: In a later analysis, around 11 million of 83 million or so unique beta chains occurred in at least two donors. Some clones are missing from TCRdb's copy, which holds only in-frame ones; the method was immunoSEQ multiplex PCR. From that table come the V and J calls and clone size; the DNA was used to work out D and trimming. Of 130,000 to 150,000 clones listed, just under 80% are singletons. Per germline, CDR1 MNHEY and CDR2 SMNVEV (reference sequence). CDR3 length: 15 residues. V gave up 5 bases and J gave up 1 base, with 14 bases separating them. Regarding this clone: What it recognizes is unknown.

General observations from the study: TCR beta V- and J-gene trimming was later associated with a missense DCLRE1C variant. A later analysis showed HLA-associated TCR beta chains outstripping equally common others in clonal expansion.

Sequenced material: PBMCs. This TCR was recovered from a young man in good health and CMV-seronegative. This chain connects TRBV27 to TRBJ1-1, with TRBD1 as a possible D gene (5 bases). In DNA, the CDR3 is TGTGCCAGCAGTAGGGGAGGGTGGACGAACACTGAAGCTTTCTTT. Translating gives CASSRGGWTNTEAFF.